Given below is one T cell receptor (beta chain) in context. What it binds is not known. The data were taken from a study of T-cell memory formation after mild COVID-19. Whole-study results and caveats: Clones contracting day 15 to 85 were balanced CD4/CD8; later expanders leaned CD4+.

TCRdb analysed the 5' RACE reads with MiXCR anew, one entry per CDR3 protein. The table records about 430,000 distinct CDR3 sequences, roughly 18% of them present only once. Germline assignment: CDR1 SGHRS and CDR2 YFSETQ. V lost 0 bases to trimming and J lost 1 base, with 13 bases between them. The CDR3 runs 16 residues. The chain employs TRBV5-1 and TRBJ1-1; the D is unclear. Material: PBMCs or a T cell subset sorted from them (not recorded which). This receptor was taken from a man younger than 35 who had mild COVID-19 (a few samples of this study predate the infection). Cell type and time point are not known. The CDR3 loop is CASSLDARQRNTEAFF. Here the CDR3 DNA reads TGCGCCAGCAGCTTGGATGCGAGGCAGAGGAACACTGAAGCTTTCTTT.